This T cell receptor beta chain was observed in a study of blood T cell repertoires in COVID-19. This table comes from immunoSEQ multiplex PCR, and its TCRdb copy is limited to in-frame clones, with some not included. Of 100,000 to 150,000 clones listed, over 65% are singletons. Trimming shortened V by 2 bases and J by 7 bases, and 15 bases separated the two germline ends. Germline V lookup: CDR1 SGHRS, CDR2 YFSETQ. The CDR3 covers 15 residues. This TCR was recovered from a man between 60 and 75 years old with acute or convalescent COVID-19. This sequence joins TRBV5-1 and TRBJ2-2, with a weak D call TRBD2 (6 bases). Sample: peripheral blood. Here the CDR3 reads CASSFPGAVVGELFF. The CDR3 nucleotides are TGCGCCAGCAGCTTTCCGGGAGCGGTAGTCGGGGAGCTGTTTTTT.